The clone carrying this T cell receptor (beta chain) was seen many times. The lymph nodes were axillary draining lymph nodes from breast cancer patients. There are 15 residues in the CDR3. Trimming pared 0 bases from V and 9 bases from J, leaving 15 bases between. Germline V lookup: CDR1 LGHDT, CDR2 YNNKEL (reference sequence). TCRdb used MiXCR to reprocess the multiplex PCR reads, holding one entry per CDR3 protein. Here the sample spans about 230,000 distinct CDR3 sequences, about 34% being singletons. This entry belongs to a study of breast tumors, draining lymph nodes, adjacent tissues. Material for sequencing was axillary lymph node tissue. The genes are TRBV3-1 and TRBJ1-5; perhaps TRBD1 as D (5 bases). The clonotype comes from a female donor with breast cancer. Some clones in this sample may be carry-over from other donors' samples. The CDR3 sequence is CASSQDRGTAGPQHF. The CDR3 region has the DNA TGTGCCAGCAGCCAAGATCGAGGGACGGCAGGGCCCCAGCATTTT.